This T cell receptor beta chain was observed in a study of blood T cells in healthy people across ages. The germline V gene encodes CDR1 MNHEY and CDR2 SVGAGI. The CDR3 length is 15 residues. V lost 7 bases and J 5 bases, leaving 15 bases between the germline ends. For the second PCR, which ran for about 7 to 12 cycles, a sample-barcoded 5' primer and a J-beta primer mix were used. Using its own MiXCR run on the 5' RACE reads, TCRdb lists one record per CDR3 protein. The sample carries more than 750,000 distinct CDR3 sequences, 25% to 30% recorded once. Separately, the same data were catalogued under a study of T cells of mothers and their children. That paper adds: Samples were provided by three healthy Caucasian mothers and their six children. For each mother, over 10 million TCR beta CDR3 reads were obtained, and for each child, around 3.1 million. Pairs that are related and pairs that are unrelated have TCR recombination output shaped similarly by thymic selection.

The TCR sequence derives from a woman aged 40-49 years in good health. The V call is TRBV6-5, the J call TRBJ1-6; D might be TRBD1 (5 bases). The sample consisted of blood. CDR3 sequence (DNA): TGTGCCAGCAACTCCGGACATCCTAATAATTCACCCCTCCACTTT. Translation gives CASNSGHPNNSPLHF.